The 2 T cell receptor beta chains presented below share a single source sample, sequenced in a study of OX40 agonist ivuxolimab in advanced cancers. Repertoires were generated with immunoSEQ multiplex PCR, while TCRdb's copy carries only in-frame clones and drops some. The sample yields around 65,000 clones, around 92% seen once. The starting material was CD4+ or CD8+ T cells sorted from blood, obtained in a trial of the OX40 agonist ivuxolimab. The source of these receptors is an adult with an advanced solid tumor such as melanoma, head and neck, liver or kidney cancer.

This chain uses TRBV6-5 with TRBJ2-7, with D perhaps matching TRBD2 (6 bases). This CDR3 has 13 amino acids. Germline V gene sequence: CDR1 MNHEY, CDR2 SVGAGI. V was clipped by 4 bases and J by 2 bases, with 9 bases between them. CDR3 protein: CASSLLATYEQYF. The DNA for the CDR3 is TGTGCCAGCAGTTTACTAGCCACCTACGAGCAGTACTTC.

The V call is TRBV27, the J call TRBJ2-5, with 10 bases fitting TRBD2. V gave up 3 bases and J gave up 0 bases; unmatched junction bases: 7. The germline gives CDR1 MNHEY, CDR2 SMNVEV (reference sequence). The CDR3 contains 17 residues. CDR3 DNA: TGTGCCAGCAGTTTGACCGCGGGACTAGCGTACCAAGAGACCCAGTACTTC. It specifies CASSLTAGLAYQETQYF.